This T cell receptor beta chain was found in a study of radiation and T cells in renal cell carcinoma. The overall study: Nephrectomy followed 15 Gy stereotactic body radiation by 4 weeks.

Profiled with immunoSEQ multiplex PCR; TCRdb holds only in-frame clones, not every one. This sample has 70,000 to 100,000 clones, with approximately 83% found just once. The CDR3 sequence is 11 residues long. Germline CDR1 MDHEN, CDR2 SYDVKM. The V gene lost 5 bases and the J gene lost 15 bases, with 14 bases spanning the gap. The time point denotes: baseline pretreatment blood. Treatment indicated: 15 Gy SBRT to primary tumor, nephrectomy 4 weeks later. The sequences come from blood, collected from a patient whose treatment included radiotherapy and nephrectomy. The genes are TRBV28 and TRBJ2-1; D uncertain. The source is a man aged 60-69 years with renal cell carcinoma. The CDR3 sequence: CASSLTRGLFF. DNA for the CDR3: TGTGCCAGCAGTCTGACCCGTGGGCTGTTCTTC.